The T cell receptor beta chain described here comes from a study of Graves' ophthalmopathy and Graves' hyperthyroidism. RNA transcripts were the source from which TCR beta CDR3 regions were amplified. Second-round multiplex PCR followed a first-round RT-PCR using HTBI primers. Via MiXCR, TCRdb re-called the multiplex PCR reads, giving one row per CDR3 protein. The sample carries 350,000 to 450,000 distinct CDR3 sequences, under 25% recorded once. CDR1 and CDR2 (germline): DFQATT, SNEGSKA (reference sequence). Trimming pared 2 bases from V and 3 bases from J, leaving 13 bases between. There are 14 residues in the CDR3. This clonotype was observed at least ten times.

The chain combines TRBV20-1 with TRBJ1-1, with a tentative D call TRBD1 (6 bases). Sequenced sample: peripheral blood. This receptor was taken from a woman under 30 with stable Graves' hyperthyroidism. CDR3 sequence (DNA): TGCAGTGCTAGATCGGACAGTTGGGACACTGAAGCTTTCTTT. Amino acids: CSARSDSWDTEAFF.